The entry that follows covers one T cell receptor beta chain sequence. This CDR3 has 15 residues. Trimming cost V 4 bases and J 1 base; bases outside gene matches: 1. CDR1 is LGHNT and CDR2 is FRNRAP in the germline V gene. The data were taken from a study of long-term antiretroviral therapy in people with HIV. Running of the v3.0 immunoSEQ assay took place at survey level. Sequenced by immunoSEQ multiplex PCR; TCRdb stores in-frame clones only, minus some. The sample includes tens of thousands of clones, roughly three quarters seen only once; the top ten take roughly 8.2%. V is TRBV12-5 and J is TRBJ2-6, with TRBD1 identical over 7 bases. The clonotype was recovered from a woman between 50 and 59 years old with HIV. Source: unsorted PBMCs, taken 3.1 years after starting antiretroviral therapy. The CDR3 nucleotides read TGTGCTAGTGGTTCGGGACAGTCTGGGGCCAACGTCCTGACTTTC. This gives the protein CASGSGQSGANVLTF.